These 16 T cell receptor beta chains were all obtained from the same sample, sequenced in a study of cytomegalovirus exposure and HLA in healthy donors. 60 Vbeta and 13 Jbeta primers were used in PCR. TCRdb's copy holds only in-frame clones and misses some; the assay was immunoSEQ multiplex PCR. The table shows about 160,000 clones, with about four fifths occurring only once. Input material: PBMCs. The origin of the receptors is a male donor in good health and CMV-seropositive.

The V call is TRBV5-6, the J call TRBJ1-3; D remains ambiguous. CDR3 length: 16 amino acids. V was clipped by 4 bases and J by 0 bases, with 14 bases between them. Germline-derived CDR1 and CDR2 are SGHDT and YYEEEE. CDR3 sequence: CASSRHETSSGNTIYF. CDR3 sequence (DNA): TGTGCCAGCAGCCGACACGAAACCAGCTCTGGAAACACCATATATTTT.

This chain uses TRBV19 with TRBJ2-7; D might be TRBD2 (6 bases). This CDR3 region has 16 residues. CDR1 and CDR2 (germline): LNHDA, SQIVND (reference sequence). Trimming cost V 3 bases and J 4 bases, with 19 bases left between them. The CDR3 DNA is TGTGCCAGTAGTATCATACTAGCACGAGCTACGTACGAGCAGTACTTC. It specifies CASSIILARATYEQYF.

CDR3 sequence (DNA): TGTGCCAGCAGTTACTCAGCGACAGGGGCCTATGGCTACACCTTC. Residues: CASSYSATGAYGYTF. V and J are TRBV6-5 and TRBJ1-2; 8 bases are a match to TRBD1. Germline V gives CDR1 MNHEY, CDR2 SVGAGI. The CDR3 consists of 15 residues. The trim removed 0 bases at V and 4 bases at J, leaving 4 bases unmatched.

The chain uses TRBV5-1 and TRBJ1-1; unclear D gene. The germline CDR1 and CDR2 sequences are SGHRS and YFSETQ. V lost 0 bases and J lost 0, with 12 bases in between. The CDR3 covers 16 residues. The CDR3 region has the DNA TGCGCCAGCAGCTTGGCGCCGGGGATATTGAACACTGAAGCTTTCTTT. It encodes CASSLAPGILNTEAFF. The complete variable domain, with remaining parts taken from reference TRBV5-1 and TRBJ1-1, reads KAGVTQTPRYLIKTRGQQVTLSCSPISGHRSVSWYQQTPGQGLQFLFEYFSETQRNKGNFPGRFSGRQFSNSRSEMNVSTLELGDSALYLCASSLAPGILNTEAFFGQGTRLTVV.

The chain is built from TRBV19 and TRBJ1-1; D is uncertain. V dropped 5 bases and J dropped 4 bases, with 5 bases sitting between them. This CDR3 contains 11 residues. CDR1 is LNHDA, CDR2 SQIVND, per germline (reference sequence). The CDR3 is CASSQFTEAFF. CDR3 sequence (DNA): TGTGCCAGTAGTCAGTTCACTGAAGCTTTCTTT.

The V and J genes are TRBV28 and TRBJ2-2; D possibly corresponds to TRBD1 (5 bases). The CDR3 totals 13 residues. The germline V gene encodes CDR1 MDHEN and CDR2 SYDVKM. V was shortened by 5 bases and J by 4 bases, with 8 bases between the two germline ends. CDR3 sequence reads: CASSPTGTGELFF. In DNA form, the CDR3 reads TGTGCCAGCAGTCCAACAGGCACCGGGGAGCTGTTTTTT.

The gene calls are TRBV9 and TRBJ2-2; 8 bases line up with TRBD2. The trim removed 4 bases at V and 4 bases at J, leaving 12 bases unmatched. The germline gives CDR1 SGDLS, CDR2 YYNGEE. The CDR3 extends over 17 amino acids. Written as DNA, the CDR3 is TGTGCCAGCAGCTCTCCGGGACTAGGCACGCGCACCGGGGAGCTGTTTTTT. This sequence encodes CASSSPGLGTRTGELFF.

Here the CDR3 DNA reads TGTGCCAGCATTTCAAGGGGGTACGGGAACGAGCAGTACTTC. It specifies CASISRGYGNEQYF. The J gene is TRBJ2-7, the V gene TRBV28, with D possibly TRBD1 on 6 matching bases. Germline CDR1 is MDHEN and CDR2 is SYDVKM. V was cut by 7 bases and J by 5 bases, with 18 bases left in between. The CDR3 is made up of 14 amino acids.

V usage is TRBV2 and J usage is TRBJ2-1, with 12 bases that match TRBD2. Germline trimming cut 7 bases from V and 5 bases from J; bases unmatched to any gene: 6. Germline CDR1 is SNHLY and CDR2 is FYNNEI. The CDR3 totals 15 residues. The CDR3 protein is CASIPTSGRDNEQFF. The CDR3 bases are TGTGCCAGCATCCCGACTAGCGGGAGAGACAATGAGCAGTTCTTC.

V is TRBV4-2 and J is TRBJ1-5; D possibly corresponds to TRBD1 (5 bases). Trimming left V 0 bases short and J 1 base short, with 13 bases between. Germline lookup yields CDR1 LGHNA and CDR2 YNFKEQ. The CDR3 has 17 amino acids. The CDR3 protein is CASSQDAGRTSNQPQHF. In nucleotides, the CDR3 is TGTGCCAGCAGCCAAGATGCGGGACGGACAAGCAATCAGCCCCAGCATTTT.

The V and J genes are TRBV30 and TRBJ1-3; D is unresolved. Per germline, CDR1 GTSNPN and CDR2 SVGIG (reference sequence). CDR3 length equals 14 residues. The V and J ends lost 3 bases and 3 bases respectively, with 12 bases between them. CDR3 region: CAWSLRRVGNTIYF. CDR3 DNA sequence: TGTGCCTGGAGCCTACGGAGGGTTGGAAACACCATATATTTT.

The CDR3: CASSLDRGHIQYF. The DNA of the CDR3 is TGTGCCAGCAGTCTCGACAGGGGGCACATTCAGTACTTC. The rearrangement links TRBV2 to TRBJ2-4, with TRBD1 matching over 10 bases. The CDR3 spans 13 residues. J gave up 8 bases and V 5 bases, and 3 bases lay outside the gene matches. Germline V gives CDR1 SNHLY, CDR2 FYNNEI.

The rearrangement uses TRBV18 and TRBJ2-3; 12 bases map to TRBD2. This CDR3 has 18 amino acids. Germline CDR1 is KGHSH and CDR2 is LQKENI. V shed 0 bases, J shed 2 bases, and the junction held 6 bases outside the gene matches. The CDR3: CASSPPGLAGGITDTQYF. The CDR3 DNA follows: TGTGCCAGCTCACCACCGGGCCTAGCGGGAGGGATCACAGATACGCAGTATTTT.

This chain links TRBV28 with TRBJ1-1, with a possible D match to TRBD1 (5 bases). V was cut by 8 bases and J by 0 bases, with 19 bases left in between. In germline, CDR1 is MDHEN, CDR2 SYDVKM. The length of the CDR3 is 16 residues. The CDR3 sequence is CASVQGNVFMNTEAFF. CDR3 coding DNA: TGTGCCAGCGTGCAGGGAAACGTCTTCATGAACACTGAAGCTTTCTTT.

The chain recombines TRBV30 with TRBJ1-4; 8 nucleotides agree with TRBD1. The CDR3 extends over 14 amino acids. Germline V gene sequence: CDR1 GTSNPN, CDR2 SVGIG (reference sequence). V was clipped by 4 bases and J by 8 bases; unmatched bases: 9. CDR3 loop: CAWNNMDRVEKLFF. For the CDR3, the DNA is TGTGCCTGGAATAACATGGACAGGGTGGAAAAACTGTTTTTT.

The DNA of the CDR3 is TGTGCCAGCAGCGTAGGACTAGCGCTGTACAATGAGCAGTTCTTC. Translation gives CASSVGLALYNEQFF. This sequence joins TRBV9 and TRBJ2-1, with TRBD2 identical over 8 bases. Germline CDR1 and CDR2: SGDLS and YYNGEE. The CDR3 runs 15 residues. The trim removed 0 bases at V and 4 bases at J, leaving 3 bases unmatched.